This is a list of T cell receptor beta chains from one sample in a study of T cells in Graves' hyperthyroidism and ophthalmopathy. TCRdb analysed the multiplex PCR reads with MiXCR anew, one entry per CDR3 protein. This table has hundreds of thousands of distinct CDR3 sequences, less than 15% appearing once. Specimen: blood. The receptors here all came from a young woman with Graves' hyperthyroidism. The CDR3 runs from the conserved cysteine through the conserved F or W. The order of the fields is J gene, clone size, D gene, V gene, CDR3 protein, CDR3 DNA. The D gene is left open where the match is weak. The size of a clone is reported for some rows only, either as once, few or many, or as a class for expanded clones.

>TRBJ2-7|many|TRBD2|TRBV27
CASSKWGAGISYEQYF
TGTGCCAGCTCGAAGTGGGGAGCGGGAATCTCCTACGAGCAGTACTTC
>TRBJ1-4|NA|NA|TRBV6-1
CASSDGGPNEKLFF
TGTGCCAGCAGTGACGGGGGGCCCAATGAAAAACTGTTTTTT
>TRBJ1-2|few|TRBD1|TRBV14
CASSQEGQGIYGYTF
TGTGCCAGCAGCCAAGAGGGACAGGGGATCTATGGCTACACCTTC
>TRBJ1-6|few|TRBD1|TRBV20-1
CSAGQGGLSYNSPLHF
TGCAGTGCTGGACAGGGAGGCCTCTCCTATAATTCACCCCTCCACTTT
>TRBJ1-2|many|NA|TRBV3-1
CASSQGSPFYGYTF
TGTGCCAGCAGCCAAGGCAGTCCTTTCTATGGCTACACCTTC
>TRBJ2-2|NA|NA|TRBV18
CASSPPLFSARGAQNTGELFF
TGTGCCAGCTCACCACCGCTTTTTTCGGCACGTGGGGCCCAGAACACCGGGGAGCTGTTTTTT
>TRBJ2-1|few|TRBD2|TRBV7-9
CASSSPLAGFDEQFF
TGTGCCAGCAGCTCCCCACTAGCGGGATTCGATGAGCAGTTCTTC
>TRBJ1-2|many|NA|TRBV18
CASSLTSSDRGDTF
TGTGCCAGCTCACTCACAAGTAGTGACCGTGGAGACACCTTC
>TRBJ2-3|many|TRBD2|TRBV20-1
CSARALASGSIGDTQYF
TGCAGTGCTAGAGCCTTGGCTAGCGGGAGTATCGGAGATACGCAGTATTTT
>TRBJ1-6|NA|NA|TRBV2
CASSAGIGSPLHF
TGTGCCAGCAGTGCCGGGATAGGTTCACCCCTCCACTTT
>TRBJ1-5|NA|NA|TRBV7-6
CASSQRGPNQPQHF
TGTGCCAGCAGCCAGAGGGGACCAAATCAGCCCCAGCATTTT
>TRBJ2-1|many|TRBD2|TRBV12-5
CASGPGGGLYNEQFF
TGTGCTAGTGGTCCCGGGGGGGGCCTCTACAATGAGCAGTTCTTC
>TRBJ2-4|many|TRBD1|TRBV4-1
CASSEWDSKNIQYF
TGCGCCAGCAGCGAATGGGACAGTAAAAACATTCAGTACTTC
>TRBJ1-1|few|NA|TRBV4-3
CASSQDSSANTEAFF
TGCGCCAGCAGCCAAGATTCGTCAGCTAACACTGAAGCTTTCTTT
>TRBJ1-2|NA|NA|TRBV13
CASSLALTGQNYGYTF
TGTGCCAGCAGCCTCGCTTTAACTGGACAGAACTATGGCTACACCTTC
>TRBJ1-2|many|NA|TRBV24-1
CATSAHDRAYGYTF
TGTGCCACCAGTGCCCATGACAGAGCCTATGGCTACACCTTC
>TRBJ1-5|NA|NA|TRBV18
CASSPSRGDPQHF
TGTGCCAGCTCTCCGTCCAGGGGAGACCCCCAGCATTTT
>TRBJ2-7|few|NA|TRBV2
CASSGGTDSYEQYF
TGTGCCAGCAGTGGGGGGACCGACTCCTACGAGCAGTACTTC
>TRBJ2-6|NA|NA|TRBV10-3
CAILDSLRTSGANVLTF
TGTGCCATCTTAGACAGCCTGCGCACCTCTGGGGCCAACGTCCTGACTTTC
>TRBJ1-4|few|NA|TRBV6-1
CASSELKAQGTKLFF
TGTGCCAGCAGTGAACTTAAGGCACAGGGTACAAAACTGTTTTTT
>TRBJ2-1|few|TRBD1|TRBV19
CASRDRGPNEQFF
TGTGCCAGTCGGGACAGGGGGCCCAATGAGCAGTTCTTC
>TRBJ2-3|many|TRBD1|TRBV28
CASSSPRTGVGDTQYF
TGTGCCAGCAGTTCCCCCAGGACAGGGGTAGGGGATACGCAGTATTTT
>TRBJ1-2|few|NA|TRBV6-7
CARGTCGGRFYGYTF
TGTGCCAGGGGGACGTGCGGGGGACGTTTCTATGGCTACACCTTC
>TRBJ2-7|many|NA|TRBV7-9
CASSLGSWALSSYEQYF
TGTGCCAGCAGCTTAGGGTCCTGGGCGTTGAGCTCCTACGAGCAGTACTTC
>TRBJ2-7|many|TRBD1|TRBV13
CASSFGTEVYEQYF
TGTGCCAGCAGCTTTGGGACAGAGGTCTACGAGCAGTACTTC
>TRBJ1-5|few|NA|TRBV7-4
CASSLAATARGWSNQPQHF
TGTGCCAGCAGCTTAGCTGCGACGGCCAGGGGATGGAGCAATCAGCCCCAGCATTTT
>TRBJ2-1|many|NA|TRBV11-3
CASSPGTETYNEQFF
TGTGCCAGCAGCCCCGGGACGGAGACCTACAATGAGCAGTTCTTC
>TRBJ1-4|few|TRBD1|TRBV19
CASRDSENEKLFF
TGTGCCAGCCGGGACAGCGAGAATGAAAAACTGTTTTTT
>TRBJ2-1|few|TRBD2|TRBV28
CASGRTSGRAFEQFF
TGTGCCAGCGGTCGTACTAGCGGGAGGGCCTTCGAGCAGTTCTTC
>TRBJ2-2|few|NA|TRBV4-3
CASSQGGRSDTGELFF
TGCGCCAGCAGCCAAGGAGGCAGGTCAGACACCGGGGAGCTGTTTTTT
>TRBJ1-5|few|NA|TRBV5-5
CASSPGSVVGLPQHF
TGTGCCAGCAGCCCGGGTTCAGTAGTTGGTCTGCCCCAGCATTTT
>TRBJ1-1|NA|NA|TRBV19
CASSPGGHVVVNTEAFF
TGTGCCAGTTCCCCGGGGGGCCACGTCGTAGTGAACACTGAAGCTTTCTTT
>TRBJ1-2|many|NA|TRBV25-1
CASSEYDRPNYGYTF
TGTGCCAGCAGTGAATACGACAGGCCCAACTATGGCTACACCTTC
>TRBJ2-1|NA|NA|TRBV4-3
CASSQDYGWQGRGNEQFF
TGCGCCAGCAGCCAAGATTATGGTTGGCAGGGAAGAGGGAATGAGCAGTTCTTC
>TRBJ2-5|many|TRBD2|TRBV20-1
CSARLSGRGEETQYF
TGCAGTGCTAGATTGAGCGGGAGGGGCGAAGAGACCCAGTACTTC
>TRBJ1-1|many|NA|TRBV30
CAWSEMNTEAFF
TGTGCCTGGAGTGAGATGAACACTGAAGCTTTCTTT
>TRBJ1-1|many|NA|TRBV30
CAWMAGETEAFF
TGTGCCTGGATGGCGGGGGAAACTGAAGCTTTCTTT
>TRBJ1-6|many|NA|TRBV4-1
CASSQGWGTEGNSPLHF
TGCGCCAGCAGCCAAGGATGGGGGACGGAGGGTAATTCACCCCTCCACTTT
>TRBJ2-1|few|NA|TRBV29-1
CSVATGNEQFF
TGCAGCGTTGCGACAGGTAATGAGCAGTTCTTC
>TRBJ2-1|many|TRBD2|TRBV29-1
CSAQGLAQNNEQFF
TGCAGCGCCCAGGGACTAGCGCAAAACAATGAGCAGTTCTTC